The 21 T cell receptor beta chains reported below all come from one sample, sequenced in a study of CD4 T cells in relation to SARS-CoV-2 and coronaviruses. Repertoires were generated with immunoSEQ multiplex PCR, while TCRdb's copy carries only in-frame clones and drops some. There are some 21,000 clones in the sample; about 80% occur only once, and about an eighth lies in the top ten. Unexposed donor CD4+ T cells date from about 2011-2018, before the COVID-19 pandemic. After approximately ten days of culture, CD4+ T cells were isolated. These TCRs are of unknown antigen specificity. The sample consisted of CD4+ T cells from PBMCs, cultured in vitro. These receptors all come from a human donor in good health.

The gene calls are TRBV7-3 and TRBJ2-7; tentative D call: TRBD2 (5 bases). Trimming stripped 1 base from V and 6 bases from J, with 13 bases between. Germline-derived CDR1 and CDR2 are SGHTA and FQGTGA. The CDR3 is 14 amino acids. The CDR3 here is CASSLSPSLTEQYF. CDR3 bases: TGTGCCAGCAGCTTAAGTCCTAGCCTGACCGAGCAGTACTTC.

The CDR3 DNA reads as TGTGCCAGCAGTTGGGACAGGGGGAATGGCTACACCTTC. Translated, it gives CASSWDRGNGYTF. V gene TRBV6-5 combines with J gene TRBJ1-2, with 11 bases identical to TRBD1. The CDR3 sequence is 13 residues long. Germline values: CDR1 MNHEY, CDR2 SVGAGI. The ends lost 4 bases at V and 6 bases at J; junction bases unmatched: 1.

J is TRBJ2-2 and V is TRBV30; D call uncertain. Germline values: CDR1 GTSNPN, CDR2 SVGIG (reference sequence). The CDR3 loop spans 14 amino acids. V was pared by 0 bases and J by 3 bases, with 8 bases between. The CDR3 DNA sequence: TGTGCCTGGAGTGTATCGCCCGACACCGGGGAGCTGTTTTTT. Its translation: CAWSVSPDTGELFF.

The V and J genes are TRBV10-3 and TRBJ1-1, with no clear D. The CDR3 spans 12 residues. Germline V gives CDR1 ENHRY, CDR2 SYGVKD. Trimming took off 8 bases at V and 3 bases at J, with 10 bases between the two ends. This chain's CDR3 is CAIGSTDTEAFF. CDR3 sequence (DNA): TGTGCCATCGGTTCCACGGACACTGAAGCTTTCTTT.

CDR3 sequence reads: CASSAGYEQYF. CDR3 nucleotide sequence: TGTGCCAGCAGCGCGGGCTACGAGCAGTACTTC. The chain is built from TRBV6-5 and TRBJ2-7; a possible D gene is TRBD2 (5 bases). The V end was cut by 6 bases, the J end by 3 bases, with 6 bases between. CDR3 length equals 11 residues. Germline CDR1 is MNHEY and CDR2 is SVGAGI.

The V and J genes are TRBV3-1 (or the pseudogene TRBV3-2) and TRBJ2-1; perhaps TRBD1 as D (6 bases). CDR1 and CDR2 (germline): LGHDT, YNNKEL (reference sequence). The CDR3 is 16 amino acids. The V and J ends lost 4 bases and 2 bases respectively, with 15 bases between them. CDR3 amino acids: CASSPTGQITYNEQFF. The CDR3 DNA reads TGTGCCAGCAGCCCTACTGGACAGATCACCTACAATGAGCAGTTCTTC.

The chain employs TRBV5-1 and TRBJ1-2, with 9 nucleotides matching TRBD1. CDR3 length: 14 residues. V lost 2 bases and J lost 8; bases outside the gene matches: 7. Per the germline V gene, CDR1 is SGHRS and CDR2 is YFSETQ. CDR3 sequence: CASSFNGQGKGYTF. The CDR3 DNA is TGCGCCAGCAGCTTCAATGGACAGGGGAAAGGCTACACCTTC.

This clone was detected only once. The J gene is TRBJ2-4, the V gene TRBV19; TRBD1 might be the D (6 bases). There are 13 residues in the CDR3. V was pared by 5 bases and J by 5 bases, with 10 bases between. The germline V gene encodes CDR1 LNHDA and CDR2 SQIVND (reference sequence). Here the CDR3 reads CASSAEGENIQYF. In DNA form, the CDR3 reads TGTGCCAGTAGTGCCGAGGGGGAAAACATTCAGTACTTC.

This clone was detected only a few times. This rearrangement joins TRBV19 to TRBJ2-7; tentatively, D is TRBD2 (5 bases). Germline V gene lookup returns CDR1 LNHDA and CDR2 SQIVND (reference sequence). Trimming took off 4 bases at V and 3 bases at J, with 19 bases between the two ends. The CDR3 spans 16 residues. In nucleotides, the CDR3 is TGTGCCAGTAGTAACGGGGATCTCGGGGTCATCTACGAGCAGTACTTC. This gives the protein CASSNGDLGVIYEQYF.

The rearrangement uses TRBV5-8 and TRBJ1-2, with 7 positions matching TRBD1. Unmatched junction bases numbered 6, after V lost 2 bases and J lost 5 bases. Per germline, CDR1 SGHTS and CDR2 YDEGEE. The CDR3 is 14 residues long. The CDR3, as DNA: TGTGCCAGCAGCTTCTCGGGACAGCCTTATGGCTACACCTTC. This codes for CASSFSGQPYGYTF. The full variable domain, rest sourced from reference TRBV5-8 and TRBJ1-2, is EAGVTQSPTHLIKTRGQQATLRCSPISGHTSVYWYQQALGLGLQFLLWYDEGEERNRGNFPPRFSGRQFPNYSSELNVNALELEDSALYLCASSFSGQPYGYTFGSGTRLTVV.

The table lists this clone with a few counts. V and J are TRBV10-3 and TRBJ1-6, with a possible D match to TRBD1 (5 bases). CDR1 is ENHRY, CDR2 SYGVKD, per germline. Trimming took off 4 bases at V and 4 bases at J, with 11 bases between the two ends. The CDR3 is 15 residues long. Written as DNA, the CDR3 is TGTGCCATCAGTGTAGAGGGGATTTATAATTCACCCCTCCACTTT. Its translation is CAISVEGIYNSPLHF.

A single count supports this clone. This rearrangement joins TRBV6-5 to TRBJ1-1; D ambiguous. V dropped 6 bases and J dropped 4 bases, with 12 bases sitting between them. The CDR3 has 13 amino acids. Per the germline V gene, CDR1 is MNHEY and CDR2 is SVGAGI. The CDR3 DNA reads as TGTGCCAGCAGCAACGAACAAGGCACTGAAGCTTTCTTT. This codes for CASSNEQGTEAFF.

The chain recombines TRBV6-2 or TRBV6-3 with TRBJ1-5, with a possible D match to TRBD1 (5 bases). Germline lookup yields CDR1 MNHEY and CDR2 SVGEGT. Trimming removed 3 bases from V and 1 base from J, with 16 bases in between. This CDR3 region has 17 residues. CDR3 in DNA: TGTGCCAGCAGTTATCCCCAGGGTGTGGTGAGCAATCAGCCCCAGCATTTT. Its protein is CASSYPQGVVSNQPQHF.

This clone turned up a few times. The chain uses TRBV5-4 and TRBJ2-7; 7 nucleotides line up with TRBD2. This CDR3 has 15 amino acids. V shed 3 bases and J 2 bases; nucleotides not matched to a gene: 8. Germline assignment: CDR1 SGHNT and CDR2 YYREEE (reference sequence). CDR3 region: CASSSLAGAAYEQYF. CDR3 coding DNA: TGTGCCAGCAGCTCCCTGGCGGGAGCAGCCTACGAGCAGTACTTC.

This clone appeared a few times. The V call is TRBV27, the J call TRBJ1-6, with no clear D. Germline V gene lookup returns CDR1 MNHEY and CDR2 SMNVEV (reference sequence). The length of the CDR3 is 13 residues. With 6 bases removed from V and 0 bases from J, the gap between germline ends came to 3 bases. CDR3 protein: CASSRSYNSPLHF. CDR3 sequence (DNA): TGTGCCAGCAGCCGCTCCTATAATTCACCCCTCCACTTT.

This clone was observed a handful of times. The rearrangement uses TRBV2 and TRBJ2-7; 8 nucleotides line up with TRBD1. Germline-derived CDR1 and CDR2 are SNHLY and FYNNEI. J was trimmed by 13 bases and V by 6 bases; bases with no gene match: 11. The CDR3 is 12 residues long. CDR3 in DNA: TGTGCCAGCAGGGCGGACAGGGTGGTGATTTACTTC. It specifies CASRADRVVIYF.

The chain uses TRBV5-1 and TRBJ1-1, with unresolved D. This CDR3 is built from 13 residues. Deletions cut 0 bases from V and 1 base from J, with 4 bases between. CDR1 SGHRS and CDR2 YFSETQ come from the germline V gene. CDR3 sequence (DNA): TGCGCCAGCAGCTTGGCCGAGAACACTGAAGCTTTCTTT. This sequence encodes CASSLAENTEAFF.

The rearrangement joins TRBV18 to TRBJ1-1; weak D call: TRBD1 (6 bases). Looked up from germline, CDR1 is KGHSH and CDR2 is LQKENI. There are 14 residues in the CDR3. Between the trimmed V and J ends, which lost 4 bases and 4 bases, there was a span of 13 bases. In DNA, the CDR3 is TGTGCCAGCTCACTACCGGGGGCTGTCACTGAAGCTTTCTTT. This encodes CASSLPGAVTEAFF.

V gene TRBV30 combines with J gene TRBJ2-4; D remains ambiguous. The CDR3 runs 15 residues. V was trimmed by 1 base and J by 1 base, leaving 11 bases between them. Germline lookup yields CDR1 GTSNPN and CDR2 SVGIG (reference sequence). CDR3 loop: CAWSGGRRAKNIQYF. Here the CDR3 DNA reads TGTGCCTGGAGTGGAGGCAGGCGCGCCAAAAACATTCAGTACTTC.

The chain's CDR3 is CASSGTENQPQHF. The CDR3 DNA reads TGTGCCAGCAGCGGGACAGAAAATCAGCCCCAGCATTTT. The V call is TRBV3-1 (or the pseudogene TRBV3-2), the J call TRBJ1-5; 7 bases line up with TRBD1. There are 13 residues in the CDR3. From germline, CDR1 is LGHDT and CDR2 YNNKEL (reference sequence). The V and J ends lost 5 bases and 4 bases, in that order; junction bases with no gene match: 2.

The chain combines TRBV6-4 with TRBJ1-1, with TRBD1 matching over 9 bases. V gave up 8 bases and J gave up 1 base; unmatched junction bases: 5. Germline values: CDR1 MRHNA, CDR2 SNTAGT. The CDR3 runs to 14 residues. The CDR3 here is CASAKDRGNTEAFF. CDR3 sequence (DNA): TGTGCCAGCGCGAAGGACAGGGGGAACACTGAAGCTTTCTTT.